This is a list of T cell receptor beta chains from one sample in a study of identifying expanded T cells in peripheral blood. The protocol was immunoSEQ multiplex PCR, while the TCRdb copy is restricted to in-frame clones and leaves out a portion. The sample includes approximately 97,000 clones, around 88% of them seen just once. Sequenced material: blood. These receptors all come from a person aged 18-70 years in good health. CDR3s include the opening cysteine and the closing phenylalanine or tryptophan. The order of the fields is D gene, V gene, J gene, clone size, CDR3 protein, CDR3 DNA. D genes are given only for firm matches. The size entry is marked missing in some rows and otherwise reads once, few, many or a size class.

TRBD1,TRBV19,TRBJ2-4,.,CASSPAPGQGGDIQYF,TGTGCCAGTAGTCCCGCCCCGGGACAGGGGGGAGACATTCAGTACTTC
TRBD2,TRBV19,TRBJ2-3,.,CASKRTSGPSLDTQYF,TGTGCCAGTAAACGGACTAGCGGGCCTTCGTTGGATACGCAGTATTTT
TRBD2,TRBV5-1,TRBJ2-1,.,CASSLGLAGGLNEQFF,TGCGCCAGCAGCTTGGGGCTAGCGGGAGGGCTGAATGAGCAGTTCTTC
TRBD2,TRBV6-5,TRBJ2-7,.,CASSYRLAGGDEQYF,TGTGCCAGCAGTTATAGGCTAGCGGGAGGCGACGAGCAGTACTTC
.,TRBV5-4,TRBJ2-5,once,CASSPQGGGSETQYF,TGTGCCAGCAGCCCTCAGGGAGGGGGAAGCGAGACCCAGTACTTC
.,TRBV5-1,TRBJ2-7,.,CASSLSRNEQYF,TGCGCCAGCAGCTTGAGTCGCAACGAGCAGTACTTC
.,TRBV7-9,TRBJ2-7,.,CASSYSAGIDEQYF,TGTGCCAGCAGCTATTCCGCGGGGATCGACGAGCAGTACTTC
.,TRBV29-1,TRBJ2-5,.,CSVETAPGETQYF,TGCAGCGTTGAAACGGCACCCGGGGAGACCCAGTACTTC
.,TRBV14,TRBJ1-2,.,CASSPWRSYGYTF,TGTGCCAGCAGCCCCTGGAGGTCCTATGGCTACACCTTC
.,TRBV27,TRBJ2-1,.,CASSSGGSSYNEQFF,TGTGCCAGCAGCTCCGGAGGTTCCTCCTACAATGAGCAGTTCTTC
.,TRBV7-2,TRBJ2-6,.,CASSRTSGANVLTF,TGTGCCAGCAGCAGAACTTCTGGGGCCAACGTCCTGACTTTC
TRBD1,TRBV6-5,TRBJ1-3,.,CASSTGTGGGNTIYF,TGTGCCAGCAGCACCGGTACAGGGGGTGGAAACACCATATATTTT
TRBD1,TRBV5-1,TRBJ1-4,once,CASSRGQGMEKLFF,TGCGCCAGCAGCCGCGGACAGGGGATGGAAAAACTGTTTTTT
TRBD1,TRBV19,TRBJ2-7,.,CASRARQGDPYEQYF,TGTGCCAGTAGGGCCCGACAGGGCGATCCCTACGAGCAGTACTTC
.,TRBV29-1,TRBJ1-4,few,CSVARTEREKLFF,TGCAGCGTTGCTAGGACTGAAAGAGAAAAACTGTTTTTT
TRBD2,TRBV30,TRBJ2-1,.,CAWSKAGGLIDEQFF,TGTGCCTGGTCGAAAGCGGGGGGGCTTATAGATGAGCAGTTCTTC
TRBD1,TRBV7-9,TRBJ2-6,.,CASSPDRTPAGANVLTF,TGTGCCAGCAGCCCGGACAGGACCCCTGCTGGGGCCAACGTCCTGACTTTC
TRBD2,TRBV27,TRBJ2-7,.,CASSTREGSYEQYF,TGTGCCAGCAGTACCCGGGAGGGCTCCTACGAGCAGTACTTC
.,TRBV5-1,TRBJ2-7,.,CASSFGGLDLGQYF,TGCGCCAGCAGCTTCGGGGGGCTGGACCTGGGGCAGTACTTC
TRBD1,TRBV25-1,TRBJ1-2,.,CASSGTGLRYGYTF,TGTGCCAGCAGTGGGACAGGGCTTCGGTATGGCTACACCTTC
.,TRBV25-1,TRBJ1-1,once,CASSGLTSEAFF,TGTGCCAGCAGTGGGTTAACTTCTGAAGCTTTCTTT